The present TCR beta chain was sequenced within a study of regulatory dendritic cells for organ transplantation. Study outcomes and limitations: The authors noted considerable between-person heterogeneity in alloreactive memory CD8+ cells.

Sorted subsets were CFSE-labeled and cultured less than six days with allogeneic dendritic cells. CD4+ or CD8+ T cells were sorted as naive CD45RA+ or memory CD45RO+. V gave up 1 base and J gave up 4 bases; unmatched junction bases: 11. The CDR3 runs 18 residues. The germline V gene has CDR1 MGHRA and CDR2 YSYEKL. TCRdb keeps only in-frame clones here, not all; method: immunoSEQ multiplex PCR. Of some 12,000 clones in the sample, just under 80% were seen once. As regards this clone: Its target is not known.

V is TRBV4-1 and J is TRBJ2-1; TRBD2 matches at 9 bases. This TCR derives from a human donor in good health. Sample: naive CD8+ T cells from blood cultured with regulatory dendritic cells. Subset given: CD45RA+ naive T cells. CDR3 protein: CASSQGLSRGGVYNEQFF. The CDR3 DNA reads TGCGCCAGCAGCCAAGGTCTATCGCGCGGGGGGGTATACAATGAGCAGTTCTTC.